This TCR beta chain derives from a study of identical twins. This clonotype appeared a few times. TCRdb passed the 5' RACE reads through MiXCR, listing each CDR3 protein once. Of around 570,000 distinct CDR3 sequences listed, nearly 10% are singletons. From germline, CDR1 is DFQATT and CDR2 SNEGSKA (reference sequence). The V end lost 6 bases, the J end lost 1 base, and 16 bases lay between the germline ends. This CDR3 is built from 14 residues. These data also formed part of another study, on yellow fever vaccine responses in identical twins.

The sequence came from a woman aged 18-29 years in good health. Sequenced material: PBMCs. The rearrangement uses TRBV20-1 and TRBJ2-7; no clear D gene. The CDR3 spells CSATPMAPSYEQYF. The DNA of the CDR3 is TGCAGTGCCACACCTATGGCCCCTTCCTACGAGCAGTACTTC.